These 21 T cell receptor beta chains came from one sample sequenced in a study of T cells in women clearing cervical HPV infection. Clones were sequenced by immunoSEQ multiplex PCR, and TCRdb holds only the in-frame ones, with some missing. The table for this sample gives about 12,000 clones. The specimen sequenced was blood buffy coat. Source of these receptors: a woman aged 18-69 years with a cervical HPV16 infection that either progressed to CIN3+ or cleared (not recorded which).

As for this clone: The read ends 3 residues shy of where the CDR3 ends; the end is completed using the germline J gene. The J gene is TRBJ2-1, the V gene TRBV7-8; TRBD2 matches 11 bases. CDR1 SGHVS and CDR2 FQNEAQ come from the germline V gene. This CDR3 region has 17 residues. The junction had 6 bases not matched to a gene; V was cut back by 1 base and J by 4 bases. The CDR3 is CASSLEASGGYYNEQFF. CDR3 DNA, as far as it was read: TGTGCCAGCAGCTTAGAGGCTAGCGGGGGGTATTACAATGAG.

Concerning this clone itself: Sequencing ends 3 residues short of the CDR3 end; the germline J gene provides the rest. The genes are TRBV19 and TRBJ1-5, with D possibly TRBD1 on 6 matching bases. CDR1 is LNHDA and CDR2 is SQIVND in the germline V gene (reference sequence). This CDR3 has 16 amino acids. V shed 5 bases and J shed 0 bases, with 14 bases lying between them. The CDR3 loop reads CASSLQTGLSNQPQHF. The sequenced CDR3 bases are TGTGCCAGTAGTCTTCAGACAGGCCTTAGCAATCAGCCC.

Note on this clone: The sequence runs out 3 residues before the end of the CDR3; the remainder is reconstructed from the germline J gene. The genes are TRBV10-2 and TRBJ2-5; 14 nucleotides line up with TRBD2. CDR1 WSHSY and CDR2 SAAADI come from the germline V gene. Trimming at V came to 6 bases and at J to 2 bases, leaving 8 bases not matched to a gene. There are 17 residues in the CDR3. The sequenced CDR3 bases are TGCGCCAGCAGGGGACTAGCGGGGGCCCGTGCTCAAGAGACC. Amino acids: CASRGLAGARAQET. The CDR3, in full, reads CASRGLAGARAQETQYF.

The covered CDR3 bases are TGTGCCAGCAGCTGGGACCGGGACAGGGAAACGGAGACC. It is translated as CASSWDRDRETET. The full CDR3 protein is CASSWDRDRETETQYF. This chain links TRBV5-4 with TRBJ2-5; 9 bases match TRBD1. The read finishes 3 residues shy of the CDR3 end, and the germline J gene is used to complete it. In germline, CDR1 is SGHNT, CDR2 YYREEE (reference sequence). The CDR3 covers 16 residues. After removal of 3 bases from V and 5 bases from J, the junction contained 11 bases not matched to a gene.

As regards this clone: The read terminates 3 residues before the CDR3 end, so the remaining end is supplied by the germline J gene. The chain has TRBV7-9 and TRBJ1-2, with 10 bases matching TRBD1. CDR1 and CDR2 (germline): SEHNR, FQNEAQ (reference sequence). The CDR3 length is 14 residues. The CDR3 reads CASSPRDRGYDYTF. CDR3 DNA (partial): TGTGCCAGCAGCCCGAGGGACAGGGGTTACGAC.

As for this clone: The DNA ends 3 residues before the CDR3 does, and the rest of the CDR3 is filled in from the germline J gene. The chain links TRBV5-1 to TRBJ1-1; 10 bases line up with TRBD1. The CDR3 contains 15 residues. The V gene's germline CDR1 is SGHRS and CDR2 YFSETQ. The junction had 2 bases not matched to a gene; V was cut back by 0 bases and J by 3 bases. CDR3 region: CASSLDGTGDTEAFF. Partial CDR3 DNA: TGCGCCAGCAGCTTGGATGGGACAGGGGACACTGAA.

Frequency places this clone as medium-sized. The sequenced CDR3 bases are TGTGCCAGCAGCTTATATCTAGTCGGGTACGAG. Translating gives CASSLYLVGYE. The entire CDR3 protein reads CASSLYLVGYEQYF. The genes are TRBV7-2 and TRBJ2-7; D call uncertain. The read comes to an end 3 residues before the CDR3 does, leaving the germline J gene to fill in the end. Looked up from germline, CDR1 is SGHTA and CDR2 is FQGNSA. CDR3 length equals 14 residues. Trimming took 2 bases from V and 4 from J, leaving 12 bases between them.

On this clone itself: Read sequence stops 3 residues before the CDR3 end, and the germline J gene provides the missing end. This chain joins TRBV30 and TRBJ1-1; no clear D. V was shortened by 2 bases and J by 5 bases, with 6 bases between the two germline ends. The CDR3 is made up of 11 amino acids. The germline gives CDR1 GTSNPN, CDR2 SVGIG (reference sequence). The sequenced CDR3 bases are TGTGCCTGGAGTAGTACAACTGAA. Protein sequence: CAWSSTTE. The whole CDR3 is CAWSSTTEAFF.

Concerning this clone: The observed sequence ends 3 residues before the CDR3 terminus, with the missing tail filled in from the germline J gene. The chain employs TRBV7-3 and TRBJ2-2; a possible D gene is TRBD2 (5 bases). The CDR3 length is 15 residues. Germline assignment: CDR1 SGHTA and CDR2 FQGTGA. V was trimmed by 1 base and J by 2 bases, leaving 8 bases between them. CDR3 region: CASSLNRGNTGELFF. CDR3 DNA, as far as it was read: TGTGCCAGCAGCTTAAATCGGGGTAACACCGGGGAG.

Details on this clone: The read comes to an end 3 residues before the CDR3 does, leaving the germline J gene to fill in the end. The chain combines TRBV2 with TRBJ1-2; 8 positions agree with TRBD1. Germline V lookup: CDR1 SNHLY, CDR2 FYNNEI. The CDR3 runs to 15 residues. The V gene end was trimmed by 4 bases and the J gene end by 7 bases; junction bases not matched to a gene: 11. The CDR3 sequence: CASSVGTWTGTGYTF. The DNA read from the CDR3 is TGTGCCAGCAGTGTGGGCACATGGACAGGGACTGGC.

Worth noting for this clone: The read gets to within 3 residues of the CDR3 end, and the germline J gene fills in the rest. The V and J genes are TRBV20-1 and TRBJ2-7, with 12 bases aligning to TRBD2. J gave up 1 base and V 4 bases, and 14 bases lay outside the gene matches. CDR1 is DFQATT, CDR2 SNEGSKA, per germline (reference sequence). The CDR3 is 18 amino acids. Partial CDR3 DNA: TGCAGTGCTACGAACCCCACGCGGACTAGCGGGGAATCCTACGAG. Encoded protein: CSATNPTRTSGESYE. The complete CDR3 protein is CSATNPTRTSGESYEQYF.

Comments on this clone: The read ends 3 residues early relative to the CDR3; the germline J gene fills the gap. The chain employs TRBV10-2 and TRBJ1-5; 7 bases map to TRBD1. Germline CDR1 reads WSHSY; CDR2 reads SAAADI. The ends lost 4 bases at V and 0 bases at J; junction bases unmatched: 3. The CDR3 runs to 15 residues. The CDR3 protein is CASSVGTASNQPQHF. CDR3 bases read: TGCGCCAGCAGTGTGGGGACAGCTAGCAATCAGCCC.

For this clone: Coverage ceases 3 residues before the CDR3 finishes, and the germline J gene fills in the end. The chain links TRBV2 to TRBJ2-5, with 9 bases that match TRBD1. Per germline, CDR1 SNHLY and CDR2 FYNNEI. The ends lost 5 bases at V and 5 bases at J; junction bases unmatched: 3. The CDR3 loop spans 13 amino acids. CDR3: CASSMDRGETQYF. The part of the CDR3 DNA that was read is TGTGCCAGCAGTATGGACAGGGGCGAGACC.

With respect to this clone: The CDR3 goes on 3 residues after the read ends, and that part is filled in from the germline J gene. The gene calls are TRBV7-2 and TRBJ1-6, with D perhaps TRBD1 (5 bases). V lost 5 bases and J 10 bases, leaving 18 bases between the germline ends. This CDR3 region has 15 residues. Looked up from germline, CDR1 is SGHTA and CDR2 is FQGNSA. CDR3 amino acids: CASSPPGGAASPLHF. Partial CDR3 DNA: TGTGCCAGCAGCCCACCCGGCGGGGCGGCATCACCC.

As for this clone: Read sequence stops 3 residues before the CDR3 end, and the germline J gene provides the missing end. The chain couples TRBV12-3 or TRBV12-4 to TRBJ2-6; 7 bases match TRBD1. The CDR3 is made up of 17 amino acids. The V and J ends lost 5 bases and 2 bases, in that order; junction bases with no gene match: 9. CDR3 sequence reads: CASSPDRDLPGANVLTF. CDR3 DNA, as far as it was read: TGTGCCAGCAGTCCAGACAGGGATTTACCTGGGGCCAACGTC.

A note on this clone: The sequence runs out 3 residues before the end of the CDR3; the remainder is reconstructed from the germline J gene. The rearrangement joins TRBV2 to TRBJ1-5, with TRBD1 matching 7 bases. Germline V gene data show CDR1 as SNHLY and CDR2 as FYNNEI. The CDR3 is made up of 14 amino acids. With 5 bases clipped from V and 4 bases from J, the junction kept 5 bases outside the gene matches. The covered CDR3 bases are TGTGCCAGCAGTAGGGACAGCCAAAATCAGCCC. Translation gives CASSRDSQNQP. The full-length CDR3 reads as CASSRDSQNQPQHF.

Details on this clone: Read coverage stops 3 residues before the CDR3 terminus; the germline J gene supplies the remainder. V gene TRBV5-4 combines with J gene TRBJ2-7; D is possibly TRBD1 (5 bases). V shed 3 bases and J shed 2 bases, with 15 bases lying between them. The CDR3 loop spans 15 amino acids. Germline V gene data show CDR1 as SGHNT and CDR2 as YYREEE (reference sequence). The sequenced part of the CDR3 DNA is TGTGCCAGCAGCTCGACCCAGGGCCCGGCCTACGAG. Translation gives CASSSTQGPAYE. The CDR3 as a whole reads CASSSTQGPAYEQYF.

The sequenced part of the CDR3 DNA is TGCGCCAGCAGCGGGGCCCGTAGCGGGGGCTACAATGAG. It codes for CASSGARSGGYNE. The full CDR3 sequence reads CASSGARSGGYNEQFF. J is TRBJ2-1 and V is TRBV10-1; 9 bases agree with TRBD2. The DNA ends 3 residues before the CDR3 does, and the rest of the CDR3 is filled in from the germline J gene. The germline CDR1 and CDR2 sequences are WNHNN and SYGVQD (reference sequence). There are 16 residues in the CDR3. Trimming cost V 6 bases and J 3 bases; bases outside gene matches: 9.

Turning to this clone: From the germline J gene comes the end of the CDR3, since the read stops 3 residues before it. This chain links TRBV18 with TRBJ2-5; 11 bases map to TRBD2. The CDR3 loop spans 16 amino acids. Germline assignment: CDR1 KGHSH and CDR2 LQKENI. The J segment lost 4 bases and the V segment lost 4 bases, leaving 8 bases of the junction unmatched. CDR3 sequence: CASSLETSGGGETQYF. Partial CDR3 DNA: TGTGCCAGCTCACTGGAAACTAGCGGGGGAGGAGAGACC.

Comment on this clone: The read halts 3 residues ahead of the CDR3 end, with the missing end drawn from the germline J gene. The chain uses TRBV7-6 and TRBJ2-4; TRBD1 is a possible D gene (5 bases). The CDR3 length is 15 residues. Germline V gene lookup returns CDR1 SGHVS and CDR2 FNYEAQ. CDR3 region: CASSLAPGSNYGQYF. The covered CDR3 bases are TGTGCCAGCAGCTTAGCCCCAGGGTCGAACTATGGT. Variable domain in full (rest from reference TRBV7-6 and TRBJ2-4): GAGVSQSPRYKVTKRGQDVALRCDPISGHVSLYWYRQALGQGPEFLTYFNYEAQQDKSGLPNDRFSAERPEGSISTLTIQRTEQRDSAMYRCASSLAPGSNYGQYFGAGTRLSVL.

CDR3 in amino acids: CASSASGGGDTQYF. Incomplete CDR3 DNA: TGCGCCAGCAGTGCTAGCGGGGGCGGCGATACG. V usage is TRBV10-2 and J usage is TRBJ2-3, with TRBD2 matching over 10 bases. The read terminates 3 residues ahead of where the CDR3 ends, so the germline J gene completes it. The V segment lost 4 bases and the J segment 6 bases; nucleotides outside the gene matches: 4. Germline V gene sequence: CDR1 WSHSY, CDR2 SAAADI. The CDR3 consists of 14 residues.